Included here is one T cell receptor (beta chain) sequence, with context. The data were taken from a study of shared T cell receptors in the human thymus. This CDR3 contains 11 residues. Germline V gene data show CDR1 as DFQATT and CDR2 as SNEGSKA (reference sequence). The germline V and J ends were trimmed by 5 bases and 5 bases, with 10 bases remaining between them. Generated by immunoSEQ multiplex PCR, the TCRdb table keeps only in-frame clones and is missing some. The sample consists of some 700,000 clones, 88% of them appearing once. These data also featured in a second study, about human thymus T cells. That paper adds: Samples came from healthy Finnish infants during open corrective cardiac surgery. Resections removed during corrective heart surgery provided the thymus tissue used. Gene usage for V and J segments appeared biased in thymic and blood repertoires. Thymic TCR repertoires of unrelated people reportedly overlapped highly.

The TCR comes from a boy younger than two with a congenital heart defect. J is TRBJ2-7 and V is TRBV20-1; perhaps TRBD1 as D (5 bases). Sequences were obtained from thymocytes. The DNA for the CDR3 is TGCAGTGCTTATAGGGGTCACGAGCAGTACTTC. Its protein product is CSAYRGHEQYF.